This T cell receptor (beta chain) was recovered during a study of cytomegalovirus exposure and HLA in healthy donors. The CDR3 runs to 15 residues. Trimming at V came to 5 bases and at J to 2 bases, leaving 7 bases not matched to a gene. Germline V CDR1 and CDR2: SEHNR, FQNEAQ (reference sequence). To note about this clone: No antigen is known for it.

The donors were members of the validation cohort, which comprised 120 subjects and was separate from the first cohort of some 680 subjects. The study's findings and limits: A later analysis found first-cohort TCR clusters tended to co-occur in the approximately 120 validation repertoires. Researchers reported that a few CMV-associated chains were confirmed in vitro as CMV antigen-specific.

Here immunoSEQ multiplex PCR was the method, and the copy in TCRdb shows in-frame clones only, minus some. Among about 150,000 clones, about 88% were seen once, and the ten largest hold about a fifth. The receptor was isolated from a man aged 18 to 29 in good health and CMV-seropositive. The J gene is TRBJ1-2, the V gene TRBV7-9; 8 bases are shared with TRBD1. Source material: PBMCs. The CDR3 sequence is CASSPVRGLNYGYTF. CDR3 DNA: TGTGCCAGCAGCCCAGTCAGGGGGCTAAACTATGGCTACACCTTC.